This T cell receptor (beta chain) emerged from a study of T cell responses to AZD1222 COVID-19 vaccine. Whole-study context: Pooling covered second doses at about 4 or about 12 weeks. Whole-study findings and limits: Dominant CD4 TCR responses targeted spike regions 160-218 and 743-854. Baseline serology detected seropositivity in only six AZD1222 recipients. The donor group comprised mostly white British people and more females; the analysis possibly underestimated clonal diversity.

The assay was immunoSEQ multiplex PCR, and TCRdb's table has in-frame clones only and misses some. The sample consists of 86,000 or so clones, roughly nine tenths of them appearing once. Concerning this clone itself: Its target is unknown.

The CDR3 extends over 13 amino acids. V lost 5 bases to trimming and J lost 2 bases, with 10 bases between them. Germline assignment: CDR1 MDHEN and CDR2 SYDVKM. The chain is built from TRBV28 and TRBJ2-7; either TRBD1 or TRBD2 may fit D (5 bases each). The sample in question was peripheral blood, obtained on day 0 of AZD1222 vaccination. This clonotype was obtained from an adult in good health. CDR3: CASSRDGTYEQYF. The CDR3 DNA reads TGTGCCAGCAGTCGGGACGGAACCTACGAGCAGTACTTC.